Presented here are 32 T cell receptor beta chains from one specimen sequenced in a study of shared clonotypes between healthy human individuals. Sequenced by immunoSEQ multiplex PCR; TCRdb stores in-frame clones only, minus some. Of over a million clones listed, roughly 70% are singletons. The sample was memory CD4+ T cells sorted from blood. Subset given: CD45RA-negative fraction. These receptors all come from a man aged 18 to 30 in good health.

The DNA of the CDR3 is TGTGCCACCAGCAGAGCAGCGACCGGGGAGCTGTTTTTT. This codes for CATSRAATGELFF. The chain links TRBV15 to TRBJ2-2; no reliable D call. V was shortened by 1 base and J by 5 bases, with 5 bases between the two germline ends. This CDR3 contains 13 residues. Germline V lookup: CDR1 LNHNV, CDR2 YYDKDF (reference sequence).

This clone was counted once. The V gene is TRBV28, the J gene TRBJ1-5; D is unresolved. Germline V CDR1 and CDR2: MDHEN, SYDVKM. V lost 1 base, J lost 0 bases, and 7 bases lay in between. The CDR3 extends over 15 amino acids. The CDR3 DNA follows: TGTGCCAGCAGTTTATCCCAGTATAGCAATCAGCCCCAGCATTTT. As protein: CASSLSQYSNQPQHF. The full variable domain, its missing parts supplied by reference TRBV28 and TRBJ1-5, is DVKVTQSSRYLVKRTGEKVFLECVQDMDHENMFWYRQDPGLGLRLIYFSYDVKMKEKGDIPEGYSVSREKKERFSLILESASTNQTSMYLCASSLSQYSNQPQHFGDGTRLSIL.

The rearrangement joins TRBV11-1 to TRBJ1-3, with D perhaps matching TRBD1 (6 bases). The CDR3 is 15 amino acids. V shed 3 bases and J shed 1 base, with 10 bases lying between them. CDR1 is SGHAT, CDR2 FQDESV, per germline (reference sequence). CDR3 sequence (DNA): TGTGCCAGCAGCTTCAGGGGTAAATCTGGAAACACCATATATTTT. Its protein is CASSFRGKSGNTIYF.

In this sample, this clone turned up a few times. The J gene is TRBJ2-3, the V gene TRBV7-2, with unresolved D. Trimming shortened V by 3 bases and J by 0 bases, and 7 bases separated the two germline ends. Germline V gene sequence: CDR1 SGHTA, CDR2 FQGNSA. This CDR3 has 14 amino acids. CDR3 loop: CASSFGYSTDTQYF. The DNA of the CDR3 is TGTGCCAGCAGCTTCGGATATAGCACAGATACGCAGTATTTT.

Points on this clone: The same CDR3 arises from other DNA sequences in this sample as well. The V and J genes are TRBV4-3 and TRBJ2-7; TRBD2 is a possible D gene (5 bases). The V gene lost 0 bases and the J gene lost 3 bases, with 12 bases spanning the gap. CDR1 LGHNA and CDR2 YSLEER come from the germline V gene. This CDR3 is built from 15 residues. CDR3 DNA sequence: TGCGCCAGCAGCCAAGATAGGGCTAGCCTCTACGAGCAGTACTTC. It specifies CASSQDRASLYEQYF.

The CDR3 DNA is TGTGCCAGCAGCTTAGAGGGACAGGGGTACAATGAGCAGTTCTTC. Encoded protein: CASSLEGQGYNEQFF. The chain combines TRBV7-8 with TRBJ2-1; 10 bases line up with TRBD1. V shed 1 base, J shed 4 bases, and the junction held 1 base outside the gene matches. CDR3 length equals 15 residues. From germline, CDR1 is SGHVS and CDR2 FQNEAQ.

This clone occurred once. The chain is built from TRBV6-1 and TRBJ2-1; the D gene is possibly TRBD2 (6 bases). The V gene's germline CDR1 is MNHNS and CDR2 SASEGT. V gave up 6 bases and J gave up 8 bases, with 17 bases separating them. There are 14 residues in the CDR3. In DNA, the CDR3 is TGTGCCAGCAGCCAACAACTAGCTCCGGATGAGCAGTTCTTC. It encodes CASSQQLAPDEQFF.

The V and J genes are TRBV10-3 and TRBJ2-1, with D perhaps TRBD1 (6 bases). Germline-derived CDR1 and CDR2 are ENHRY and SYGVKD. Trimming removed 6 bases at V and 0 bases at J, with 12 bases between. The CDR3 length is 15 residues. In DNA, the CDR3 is TGTGCCATCAGCGAGACAGGTAGCTCCTACAATGAGCAGTTCTTC. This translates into CAISETGSSYNEQFF.

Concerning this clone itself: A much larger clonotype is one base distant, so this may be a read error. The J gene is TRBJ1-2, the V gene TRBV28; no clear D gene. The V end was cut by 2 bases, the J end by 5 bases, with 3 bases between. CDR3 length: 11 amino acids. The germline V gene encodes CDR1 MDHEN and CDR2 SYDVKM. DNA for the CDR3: TGTGCCAGCAGTTTAGAATATGGCTACACCTTC. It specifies CASSLEYGYTF.

CDR3 DNA sequence: TGTGCCAGCTCTTCCGACAGGACCTCCTACGAGCAGTACTTC. This codes for CASSSDRTSYEQYF. The chain carries TRBV18 and TRBJ2-7; possibly TRBD1 for D (6 bases). V was pared by 6 bases and J by 0 bases, with 12 bases between. This CDR3 has 14 amino acids. The germline gives CDR1 KGHSH, CDR2 LQKENI.

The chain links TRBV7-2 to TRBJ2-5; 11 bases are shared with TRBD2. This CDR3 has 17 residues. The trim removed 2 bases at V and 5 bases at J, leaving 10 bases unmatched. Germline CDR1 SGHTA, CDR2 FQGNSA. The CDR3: CASSLTSGSVNRETQYF. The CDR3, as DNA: TGTGCCAGCAGCTTAACTAGCGGGAGCGTGAATCGGGAGACCCAGTACTTC. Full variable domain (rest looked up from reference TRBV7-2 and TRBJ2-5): GAGVSQSPSNKVTEKGKDVELRCDPISGHTALYWYRQSLGQGLEFLIYFQGNSAPDKSGLPSDRFSAERTGGSVSTLTIQRTQQEDSAVYLCASSLTSGSVNRETQYFGPGTRLLVL.

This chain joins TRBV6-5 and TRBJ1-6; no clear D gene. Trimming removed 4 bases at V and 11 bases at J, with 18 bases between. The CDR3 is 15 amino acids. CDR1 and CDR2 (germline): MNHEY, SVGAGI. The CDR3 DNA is TGTGCCAGCAGTTTCGAGGCGAAGAAGCGGGCACCCCTCCACTTT. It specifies CASSFEAKKRAPLHF.

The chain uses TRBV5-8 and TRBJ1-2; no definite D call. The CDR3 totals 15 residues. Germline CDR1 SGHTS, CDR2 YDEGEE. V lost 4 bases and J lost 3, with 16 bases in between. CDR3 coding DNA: TGTGCCAGCAGCCCTCGGACCGGCAATTACTATGGCTACACCTTC. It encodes CASSPRTGNYYGYTF.

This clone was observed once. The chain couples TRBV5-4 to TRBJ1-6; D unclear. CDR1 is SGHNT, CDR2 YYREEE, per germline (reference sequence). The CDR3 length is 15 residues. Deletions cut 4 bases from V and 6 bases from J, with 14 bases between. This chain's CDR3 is CASSRGAEANSPLHF. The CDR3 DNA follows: TGTGCCAGCAGCCGCGGAGCGGAGGCTAATTCACCCCTCCACTTT.

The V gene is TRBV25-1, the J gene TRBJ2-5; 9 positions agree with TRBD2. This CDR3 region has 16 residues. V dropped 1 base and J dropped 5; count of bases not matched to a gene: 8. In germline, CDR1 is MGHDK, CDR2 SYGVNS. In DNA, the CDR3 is TGTGCCAGCAGTGAATCGCGGGGGGGCCCCCGGGAGACCCAGTACTTC. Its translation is CASSESRGGPRETQYF.

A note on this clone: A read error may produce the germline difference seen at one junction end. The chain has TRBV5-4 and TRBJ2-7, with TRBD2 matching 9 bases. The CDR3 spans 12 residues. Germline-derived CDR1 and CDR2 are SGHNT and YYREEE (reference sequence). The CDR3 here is CASSWGGLANNF. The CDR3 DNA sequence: TGTGCCAGCAGCTGGGGGGGACTAGCCAACAACTTC.

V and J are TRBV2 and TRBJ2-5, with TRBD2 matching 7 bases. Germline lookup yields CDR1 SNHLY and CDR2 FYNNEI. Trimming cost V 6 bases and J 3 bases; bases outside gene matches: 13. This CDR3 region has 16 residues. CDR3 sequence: CASRSDGTTRKETQYF. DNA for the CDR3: TGTGCCAGCAGGTCAGACGGGACTACACGAAAAGAGACCCAGTACTTC.

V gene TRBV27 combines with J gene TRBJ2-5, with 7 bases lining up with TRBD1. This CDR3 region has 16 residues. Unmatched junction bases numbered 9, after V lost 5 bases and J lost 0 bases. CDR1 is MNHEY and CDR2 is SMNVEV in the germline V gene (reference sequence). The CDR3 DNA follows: TGTGCCAGCAGTCTTGGGACAGCTAAATACCAAGAGACCCAGTACTTC. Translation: CASSLGTAKYQETQYF.

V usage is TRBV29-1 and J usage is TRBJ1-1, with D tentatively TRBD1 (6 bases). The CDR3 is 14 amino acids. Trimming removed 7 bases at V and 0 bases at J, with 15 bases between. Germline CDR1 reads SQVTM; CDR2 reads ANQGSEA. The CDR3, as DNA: TGCAGCGGGAAGAGGGGGGCCTTGAACACTGAAGCTTTCTTT. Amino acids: CSGKRGALNTEAFF.

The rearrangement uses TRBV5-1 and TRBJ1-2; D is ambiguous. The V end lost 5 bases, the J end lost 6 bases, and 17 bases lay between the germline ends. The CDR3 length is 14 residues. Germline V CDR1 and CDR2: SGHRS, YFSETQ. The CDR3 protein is CASRGEAIGHGYTF. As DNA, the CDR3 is TGCGCCAGCAGAGGAGAGGCAATCGGCCATGGCTACACCTTC.

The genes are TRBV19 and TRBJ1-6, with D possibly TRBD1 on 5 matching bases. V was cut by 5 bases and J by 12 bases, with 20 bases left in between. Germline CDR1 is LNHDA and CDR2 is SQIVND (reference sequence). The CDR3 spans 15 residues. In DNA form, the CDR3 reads TGTGCCAGTAGTGGAGGGACGGAGACGAGGGGACCCCTCCACTTT. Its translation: CASSGGTETRGPLHF.

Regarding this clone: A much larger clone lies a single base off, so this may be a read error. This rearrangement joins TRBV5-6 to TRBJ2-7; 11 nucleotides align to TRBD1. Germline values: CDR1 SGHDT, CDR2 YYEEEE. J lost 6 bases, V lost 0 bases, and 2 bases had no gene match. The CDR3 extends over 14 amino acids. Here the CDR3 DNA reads TGTGCCAGCAGCTTGGCGGGGACAGGGGGCGAGCAGTACTTC. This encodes CASSLAGTGGEQYF.

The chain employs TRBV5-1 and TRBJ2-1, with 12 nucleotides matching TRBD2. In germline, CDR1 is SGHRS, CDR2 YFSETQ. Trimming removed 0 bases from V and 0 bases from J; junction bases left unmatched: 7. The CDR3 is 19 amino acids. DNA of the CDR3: TGCGCCAGCAGCTTGGCGGGGTCGACTAGCGGGAGCTCCTACAATGAGCAGTTCTTC. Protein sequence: CASSLAGSTSGSSYNEQFF.

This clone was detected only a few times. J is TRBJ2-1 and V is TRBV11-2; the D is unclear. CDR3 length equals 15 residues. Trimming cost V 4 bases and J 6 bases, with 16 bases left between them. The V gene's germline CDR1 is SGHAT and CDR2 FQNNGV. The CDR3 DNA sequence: TGTGCCAGCAGCTCCCTAGTAGCCCGGCTCAATGAGCAGTTCTTC. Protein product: CASSSLVARLNEQFF.

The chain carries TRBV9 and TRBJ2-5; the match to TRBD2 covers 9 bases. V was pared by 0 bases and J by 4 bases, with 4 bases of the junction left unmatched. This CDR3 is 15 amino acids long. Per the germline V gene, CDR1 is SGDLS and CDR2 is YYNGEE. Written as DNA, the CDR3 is TGTGCCAGCAGCGTAGAAGGCGGGAGGGGAGAGACCCAGTACTTC. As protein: CASSVEGGRGETQYF.

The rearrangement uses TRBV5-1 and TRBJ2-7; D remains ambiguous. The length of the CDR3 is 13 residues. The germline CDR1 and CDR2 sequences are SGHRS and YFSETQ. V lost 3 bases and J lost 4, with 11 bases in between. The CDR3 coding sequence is TGCGCCAGCAGCTATAGCAGTTCATACGAGCAGTACTTC. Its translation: CASSYSSSYEQYF.

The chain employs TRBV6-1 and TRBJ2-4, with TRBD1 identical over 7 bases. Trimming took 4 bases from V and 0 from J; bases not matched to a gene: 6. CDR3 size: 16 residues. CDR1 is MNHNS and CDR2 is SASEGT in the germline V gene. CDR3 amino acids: CASSVGQELAKNIQYF. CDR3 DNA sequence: TGTGCCAGCAGTGTTGGACAGGAGCTAGCCAAAAACATTCAGTACTTC.

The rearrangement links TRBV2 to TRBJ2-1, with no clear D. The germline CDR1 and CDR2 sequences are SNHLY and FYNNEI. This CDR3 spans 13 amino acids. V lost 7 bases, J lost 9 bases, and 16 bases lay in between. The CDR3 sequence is CASTEPFTSEQFF. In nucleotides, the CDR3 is TGTGCCAGCACTGAGCCTTTCACAAGTGAGCAGTTCTTC.

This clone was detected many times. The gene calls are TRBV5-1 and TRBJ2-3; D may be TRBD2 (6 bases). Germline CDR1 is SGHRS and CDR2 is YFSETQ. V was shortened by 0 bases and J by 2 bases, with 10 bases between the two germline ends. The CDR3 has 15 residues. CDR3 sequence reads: CASSLVRGNTDTQYF. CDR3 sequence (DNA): TGCGCCAGCAGCTTGGTTCGGGGGAACACAGATACGCAGTATTTT. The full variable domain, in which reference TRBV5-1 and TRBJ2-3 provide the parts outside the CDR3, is KAGVTQTPRYLIKTRGQQVTLSCSPISGHRSVSWYQQTPGQGLQFLFEYFSETQRNKGNFPGRFSGRQFSNSRSEMNVSTLELGDSALYLCASSLVRGNTDTQYFGPGTRLTVL.

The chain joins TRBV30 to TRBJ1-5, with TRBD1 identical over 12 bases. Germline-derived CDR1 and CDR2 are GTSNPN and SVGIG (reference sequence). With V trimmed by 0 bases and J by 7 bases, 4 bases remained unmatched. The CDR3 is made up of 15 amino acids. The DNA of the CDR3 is TGTGCCTGGAGTGTCGGGACAGGGGGCAGGCAGCCCCAGCATTTT. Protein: CAWSVGTGGRQPQHF. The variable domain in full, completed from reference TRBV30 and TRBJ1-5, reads SQTIHQWPATLVQPVGSPLSLECTVEGTSNPNLYWYRQAAGRGLQLLFYSVGIGQISSEVPQNLSASRPQDRQFILSSKKLLLSDSGFYLCAWSVGTGGRQPQHFGDGTRLSIL.

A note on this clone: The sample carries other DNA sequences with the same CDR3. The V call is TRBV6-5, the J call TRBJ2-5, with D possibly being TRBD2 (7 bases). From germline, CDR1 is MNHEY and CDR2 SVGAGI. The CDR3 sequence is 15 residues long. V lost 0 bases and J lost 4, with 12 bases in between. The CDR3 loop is CASSYSRGGGETQYF. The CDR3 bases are TGTGCCAGCAGTTACTCTCGGGGAGGGGGAGAGACCCAGTACTTC.

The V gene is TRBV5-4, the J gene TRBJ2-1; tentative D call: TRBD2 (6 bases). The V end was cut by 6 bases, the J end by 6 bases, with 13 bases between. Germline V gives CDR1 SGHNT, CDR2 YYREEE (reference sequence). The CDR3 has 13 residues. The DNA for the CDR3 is TGTGCCAGCATGGGGGGAGTCGGCAATGAGCAGTTCTTC. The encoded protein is CASMGGVGNEQFF.